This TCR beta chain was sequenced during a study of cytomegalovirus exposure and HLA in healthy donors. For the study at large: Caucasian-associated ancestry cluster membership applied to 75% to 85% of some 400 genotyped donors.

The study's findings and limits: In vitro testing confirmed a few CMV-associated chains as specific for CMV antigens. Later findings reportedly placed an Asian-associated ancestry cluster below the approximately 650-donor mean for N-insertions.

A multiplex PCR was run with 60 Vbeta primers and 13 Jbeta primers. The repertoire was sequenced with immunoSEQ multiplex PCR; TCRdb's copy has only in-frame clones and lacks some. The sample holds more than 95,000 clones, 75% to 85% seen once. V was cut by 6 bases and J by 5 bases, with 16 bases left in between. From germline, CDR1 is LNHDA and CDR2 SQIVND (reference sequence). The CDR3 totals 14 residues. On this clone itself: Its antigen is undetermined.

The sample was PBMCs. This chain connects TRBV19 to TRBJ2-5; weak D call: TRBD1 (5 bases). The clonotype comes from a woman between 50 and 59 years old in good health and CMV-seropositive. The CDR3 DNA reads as TGTGCCAGTAGCACAGGATACGCAAGGGAGACCCAGTACTTC. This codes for CASSTGYARETQYF.